This TCR beta chain was recorded in a study of CD8 T cells in Susac syndrome. Broader study findings: The study conceded that relatively few individuals underwent its TCR sequencing and HLA analysis.

Sequencing targeted TCR beta in blood CD8+ and CD4+ T cells. Bulk CD8+ and CD4+ cells came from magnetic negative isolation; CD8+ TEMRA by FACS. A word on this clonotype: Its antigen is as yet unknown.

Reverse transcription of 0.5 to 1 ug RNA was performed with random hexamers. TCRdb re-analysed the immunoSEQ multiplex PCR reads in MiXCR, keeping a single row per CDR3 protein. Found here are some 120,000 distinct CDR3 sequences, approximately 94% of them singletons; the top ten hold roughly 0.13%. CDR1 MNHNY and CDR2 SVGAGI come from the germline V gene (reference sequence). Germline trimming cut 5 bases from V and 5 bases from J; bases unmatched to any gene: 6. This CDR3 is built from 14 residues. The TCR was taken from a human donor with multiple sclerosis. Sequencing input: CD4+ T cells from PBMCs. V gene TRBV6-6 combines with J gene TRBJ2-7; TRBD1 matches at 10 bases. CDR3 residues: CASSAGQGGNEQYF. DNA for the CDR3: TGTGCCAGCAGTGCAGGACAGGGGGGGAACGAGCAGTACTTC.